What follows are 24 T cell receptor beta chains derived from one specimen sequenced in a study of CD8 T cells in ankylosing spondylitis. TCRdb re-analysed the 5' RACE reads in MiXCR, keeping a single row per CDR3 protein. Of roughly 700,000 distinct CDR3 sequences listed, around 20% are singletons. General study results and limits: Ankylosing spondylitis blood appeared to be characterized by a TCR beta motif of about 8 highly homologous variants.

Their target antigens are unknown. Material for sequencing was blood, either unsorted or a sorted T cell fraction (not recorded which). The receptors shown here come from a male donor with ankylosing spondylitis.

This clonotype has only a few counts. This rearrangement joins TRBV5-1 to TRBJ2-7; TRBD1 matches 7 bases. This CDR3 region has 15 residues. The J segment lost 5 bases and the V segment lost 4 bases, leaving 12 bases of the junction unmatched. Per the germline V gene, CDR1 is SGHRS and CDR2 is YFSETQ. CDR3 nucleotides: TGCGCCAGCAGCGTGACAGGGCCTGTGGGCCACGAGCAGTACTTC. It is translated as CASSVTGPVGHEQYF.

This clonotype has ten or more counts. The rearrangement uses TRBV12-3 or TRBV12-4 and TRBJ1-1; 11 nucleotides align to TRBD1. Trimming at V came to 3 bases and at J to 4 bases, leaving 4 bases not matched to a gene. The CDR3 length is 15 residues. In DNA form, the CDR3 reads TGTGCCAGCAGTTTGTATGGGACAGGGGGCACTGAAGCTTTCTTT. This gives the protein CASSLYGTGGTEAFF.

The chain's CDR3 is CASSTTVTDTQYF. The CDR3 DNA follows: TGTGCCAGCAGTACGACAGTCACAGATACGCAGTATTTT. The chain joins TRBV12-3 or TRBV12-4 to TRBJ2-3; TRBD1 might be the D (5 bases). This CDR3 contains 13 residues. Trimming removed 5 bases at V and 2 bases at J, with 8 bases between.

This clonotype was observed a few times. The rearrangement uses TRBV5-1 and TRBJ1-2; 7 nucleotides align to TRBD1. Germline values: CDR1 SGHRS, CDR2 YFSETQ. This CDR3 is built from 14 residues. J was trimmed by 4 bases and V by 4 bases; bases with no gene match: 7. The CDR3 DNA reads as TGCGCCAGCAGCCCCGGGGACAGTCTCTATGGCTACACCTTC. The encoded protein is CASSPGDSLYGYTF.

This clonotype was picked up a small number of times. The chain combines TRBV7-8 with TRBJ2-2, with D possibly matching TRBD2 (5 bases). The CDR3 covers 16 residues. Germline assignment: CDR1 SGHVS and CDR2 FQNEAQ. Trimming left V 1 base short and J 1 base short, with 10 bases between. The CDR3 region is CASSLGVAGNTGELFF. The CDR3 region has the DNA TGTGCCAGCAGCTTAGGGGTTGCGGGGAACACCGGGGAGCTGTTTTTT.

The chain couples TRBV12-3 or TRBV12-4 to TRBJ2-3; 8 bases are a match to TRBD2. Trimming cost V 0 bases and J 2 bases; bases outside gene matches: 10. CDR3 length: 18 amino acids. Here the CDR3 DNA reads TGTGCCAGCAGTTTAGCTCCTTCGGGGACTAGAGACACAGATACGCAGTATTTT. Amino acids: CASSLAPSGTRDTDTQYF.

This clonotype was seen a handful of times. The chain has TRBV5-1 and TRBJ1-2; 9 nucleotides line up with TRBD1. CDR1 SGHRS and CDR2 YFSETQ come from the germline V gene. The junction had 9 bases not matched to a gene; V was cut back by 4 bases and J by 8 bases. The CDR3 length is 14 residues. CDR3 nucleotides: TGCGCCAGCAGCCTGGCCGGGACAGGGCGCGGCTACACCTTC. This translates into CASSLAGTGRGYTF.

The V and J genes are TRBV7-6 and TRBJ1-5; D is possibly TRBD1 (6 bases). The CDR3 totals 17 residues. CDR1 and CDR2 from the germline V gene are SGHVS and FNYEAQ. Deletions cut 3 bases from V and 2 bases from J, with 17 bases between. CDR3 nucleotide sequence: TGTGCCAGCAGCTTGATGGGGGCAGGGGTTCGCAATCAGCCCCAGCATTTT. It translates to CASSLMGAGVRNQPQHF.

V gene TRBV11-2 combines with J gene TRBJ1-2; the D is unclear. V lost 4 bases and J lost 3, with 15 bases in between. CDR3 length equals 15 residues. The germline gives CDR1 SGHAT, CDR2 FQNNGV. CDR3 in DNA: TGTGCCAGCAGCTCCCGTATAATGAAGGACTATGGCTACACCTTC. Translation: CASSSRIMKDYGYTF.

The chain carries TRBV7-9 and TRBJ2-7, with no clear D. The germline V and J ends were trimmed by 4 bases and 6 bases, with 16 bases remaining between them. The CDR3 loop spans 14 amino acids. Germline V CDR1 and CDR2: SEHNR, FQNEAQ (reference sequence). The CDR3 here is CASSSKSITGEQYF. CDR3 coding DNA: TGTGCCAGCAGCTCGAAGTCGATTACTGGCGAGCAGTACTTC.

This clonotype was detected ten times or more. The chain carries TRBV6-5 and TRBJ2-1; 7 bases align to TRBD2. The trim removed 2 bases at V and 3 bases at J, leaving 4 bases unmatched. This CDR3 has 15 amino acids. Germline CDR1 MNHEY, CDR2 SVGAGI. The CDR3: CASSYTSGDYNEQFF. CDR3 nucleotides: TGTGCCAGCAGTTACACCAGCGGGGACTACAATGAGCAGTTCTTC.

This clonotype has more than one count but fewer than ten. CDR3 in amino acids: CASSFSDRDHEQYF. As DNA, the CDR3 is TGTGCCAGCAGTTTTTCGGACAGGGATCACGAGCAGTACTTC. The chain uses TRBV12-3 or TRBV12-4 and TRBJ2-7, with 8 bases lining up with TRBD1. The CDR3 length is 14 residues. Trimming cost V 3 bases and J 5 bases; bases outside gene matches: 6.

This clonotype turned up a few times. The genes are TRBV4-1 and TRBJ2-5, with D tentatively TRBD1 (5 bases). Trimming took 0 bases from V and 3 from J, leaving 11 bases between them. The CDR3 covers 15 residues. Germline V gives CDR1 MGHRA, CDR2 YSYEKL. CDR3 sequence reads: CASSQDGAAKETQYF. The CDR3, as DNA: TGCGCCAGCAGCCAAGATGGGGCAGCCAAAGAGACCCAGTACTTC.

The CDR3 DNA follows: TGTGCCAGCAGCTCGACGACAGGGGCCTACAATGAGCAGTTCTTC. It encodes CASSSTTGAYNEQFF. V usage is TRBV7-8 and J usage is TRBJ2-1, with 8 bases aligning to TRBD1. V was clipped by 4 bases and J by 2 bases; unmatched bases: 4. The CDR3 is 15 amino acids. From germline, CDR1 is SGHVS and CDR2 FQNEAQ.

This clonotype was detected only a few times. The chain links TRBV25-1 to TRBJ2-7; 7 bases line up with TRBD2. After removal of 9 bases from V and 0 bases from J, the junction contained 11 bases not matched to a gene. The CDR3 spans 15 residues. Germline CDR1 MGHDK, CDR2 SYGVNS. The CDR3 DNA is TGTGCCAGGGGGTCGCGGGGGTTCGGCTCCTACGAGCAGTACTTC. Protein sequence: CARGSRGFGSYEQYF.

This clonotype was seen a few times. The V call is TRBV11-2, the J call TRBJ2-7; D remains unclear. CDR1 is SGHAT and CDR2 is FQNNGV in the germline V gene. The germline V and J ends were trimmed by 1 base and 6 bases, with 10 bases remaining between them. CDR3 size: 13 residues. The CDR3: CASSLGGTLEQYF. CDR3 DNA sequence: TGTGCCAGCAGCTTAGGAGGTACCCTCGAGCAGTACTTC.

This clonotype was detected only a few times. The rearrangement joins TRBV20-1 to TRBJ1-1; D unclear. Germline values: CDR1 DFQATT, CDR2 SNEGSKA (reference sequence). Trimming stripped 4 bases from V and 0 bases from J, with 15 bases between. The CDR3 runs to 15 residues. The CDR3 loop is CSAIDGPTMNTEAFF. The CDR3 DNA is TGCAGTGCTATAGACGGACCGACAATGAACACTGAAGCTTTCTTT.

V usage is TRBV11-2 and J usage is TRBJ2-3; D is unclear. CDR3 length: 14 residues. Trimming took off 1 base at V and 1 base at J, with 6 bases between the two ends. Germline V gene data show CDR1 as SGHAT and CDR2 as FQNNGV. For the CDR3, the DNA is TGTGCCAGCAGCTTAGCAGAGCGCACAGATACGCAGTATTTT. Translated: CASSLAERTDTQYF.

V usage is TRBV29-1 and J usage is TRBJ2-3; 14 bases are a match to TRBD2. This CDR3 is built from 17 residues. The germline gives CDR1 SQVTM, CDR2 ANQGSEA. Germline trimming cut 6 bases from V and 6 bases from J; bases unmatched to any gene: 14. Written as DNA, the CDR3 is TGCAGCGTGGGACTAGCGGGAGTGGTGGGGCGAGCGGATACGCAGTATTTT. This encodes CSVGLAGVVGRADTQYF.

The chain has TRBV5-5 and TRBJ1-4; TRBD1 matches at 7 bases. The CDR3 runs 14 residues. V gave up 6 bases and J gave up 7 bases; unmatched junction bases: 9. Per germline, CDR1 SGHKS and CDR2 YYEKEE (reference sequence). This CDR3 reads CASTRLGGVEKLFF. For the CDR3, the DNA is TGTGCCAGCACCAGGTTAGGGGGCGTTGAAAAACTGTTTTTT.

CDR3 protein: CASSFREEGDEQYF. CDR3 bases: TGTGCCAGCAGTTTCCGGGAGGAAGGCGACGAGCAGTACTTC. This rearrangement joins TRBV12-3 or TRBV12-4 to TRBJ2-7, with 7 bases identical to TRBD2. Trimming removed 3 bases from V and 5 bases from J; junction bases left unmatched: 7. The CDR3 contains 14 residues.

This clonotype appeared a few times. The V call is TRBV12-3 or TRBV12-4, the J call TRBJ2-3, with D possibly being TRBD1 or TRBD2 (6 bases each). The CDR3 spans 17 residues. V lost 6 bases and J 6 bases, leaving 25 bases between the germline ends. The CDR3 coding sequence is TGTGCCAGCAGCTCACGGGAATCGGGGGCCCTACGGGATACGCAGTATTTT. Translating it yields CASSSRESGALRDTQYF.

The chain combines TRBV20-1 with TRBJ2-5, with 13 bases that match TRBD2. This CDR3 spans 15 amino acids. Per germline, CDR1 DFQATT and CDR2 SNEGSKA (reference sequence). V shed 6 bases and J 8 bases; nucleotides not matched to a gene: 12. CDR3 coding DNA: TGCAGTGCGGGACTAGCGGGATCAGACGATGGAACCCAGTACTTC. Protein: CSAGLAGSDDGTQYF.

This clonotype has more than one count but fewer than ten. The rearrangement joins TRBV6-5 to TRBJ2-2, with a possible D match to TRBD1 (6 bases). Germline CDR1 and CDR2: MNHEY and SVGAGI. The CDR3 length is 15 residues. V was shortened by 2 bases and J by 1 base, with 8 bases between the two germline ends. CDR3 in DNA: TGTGCCAGCAGTTACGCGACAGGGAACACCGGGGAGCTGTTTTTT. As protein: CASSYATGNTGELFF.